Below, one T cell receptor (beta chain) is given with its context. Original processing notes: Counts of nucleated cells, estimated from reference gene primer amplification, were obtained. Clones were sequenced by immunoSEQ multiplex PCR, and TCRdb holds only the in-frame ones, with some missing. V and J calls plus clone size are reproduced from that table; the DNA served to infer D and trimming. The sample has some 260,000 clones; around 88% are singletons. The entry originates in a study of blood T cell repertoires in COVID-19. Germline V gene lookup returns CDR1 LGHNA and CDR2 YNFKEQ. CDR3 length equals 18 residues. V gave up 3 bases and J gave up 0 bases, with 15 bases separating them.

The clonotype comes from a woman in her 30s with COVID-19, enrolled during active disease. What was sequenced was peripheral blood. This sequence joins TRBV4-2 and TRBJ2-6; D unclear. The CDR3 bases are TGTGCCAGCAGCCAGACACCTTACCTTAGCTCTGGGGCCAACGTCCTGACTTTC. Encoded protein: CASSQTPYLSSGANVLTF.